What follows are 17 T cell receptor beta chains derived from one specimen sequenced in a study of blood T cell repertoires in COVID-19. Only in-frame clones appear in the TCRdb table, and some are missing; sequencing was by immunoSEQ multiplex PCR. This table has roughly 190,000 clones, roughly nine tenths appearing once. Sequencing used peripheral blood. All receptors derive from a woman aged 55-75 years with COVID-19, enrolled during active disease.

This chain links TRBV19 with TRBJ1-3; weak D call: TRBD1 (5 bases). In germline, CDR1 is LNHDA, CDR2 SQIVND (reference sequence). This CDR3 contains 15 residues. Trimming left V 7 bases short and J 1 base short, with 14 bases between. CDR3 region: CASKRGKLSGNTIYF. CDR3 nucleotide sequence: TGTGCCAGTAAGCGGGGGAAGCTATCTGGAAACACCATATATTTT.

J is TRBJ1-3 and V is TRBV30; no reliable D call. The germline V gene has CDR1 GTSNPN and CDR2 SVGIG (reference sequence). This CDR3 is built from 10 residues. The V end was cut by 8 bases, the J end by 4 bases, with 6 bases between. The CDR3 coding sequence is TGTGCCACGGGAGGAAACACCATATATTTT. This translates into CATGGNTIYF.

The rearrangement uses TRBV28 and TRBJ2-7, with D perhaps TRBD1 (5 bases). Trimming left V 4 bases short and J 1 base short, with 20 bases between. Germline V CDR1 and CDR2: MDHEN, SYDVKM. The CDR3 totals 17 residues. The CDR3 nucleotides read TGTGCCAGCAGTTCGCCAACCACAGGTCCTTCATCCTACGAGCAGTACTTC. Protein sequence: CASSSPTTGPSSYEQYF.

This sequence joins TRBV30 and TRBJ2-7; tentatively, D is TRBD1 (6 bases). The germline V gene has CDR1 GTSNPN and CDR2 SVGIG (reference sequence). The CDR3 runs to 15 residues. Trimming cost V 0 bases and J 3 bases, with 15 bases left between them. The CDR3 sequence: CAWSVEGDGLYEQYF. The CDR3 nucleotides are TGTGCCTGGAGTGTTGAGGGGGACGGACTCTACGAGCAGTACTTC.

The chain couples TRBV20-1 to TRBJ1-5; D gene unclear. The V and J ends lost 3 bases and 3 bases respectively, with 12 bases between them. The CDR3 contains 14 residues. Germline CDR1 reads DFQATT; CDR2 reads SNEGSKA (reference sequence). CDR3 sequence: CSASGPSINQPQHF. For the CDR3, the DNA is TGCAGTGCTAGTGGCCCCAGTATCAATCAGCCCCAGCATTTT.

This chain connects TRBV10-2 to TRBJ1-5, with D possibly being TRBD1 (5 bases). The germline gives CDR1 WSHSY, CDR2 SAAADI. The CDR3 runs to 15 residues. Trimming stripped 2 bases from V and 0 bases from J, with 8 bases between. CDR3 loop: CASSEGRVSNQPQHF. The CDR3 DNA is TGCGCCAGCAGTGAGGGCAGGGTTAGCAATCAGCCCCAGCATTTT.

A note on this clone: This sample also contains other DNA sequences that code for the same CDR3. The chain employs TRBV7-2 and TRBJ2-7; D possibly corresponds to TRBD2 (5 bases). Germline CDR1 SGHTA, CDR2 FQGNSA. CDR3 length: 12 amino acids. V was cut by 5 bases and J by 6 bases, with 11 bases left in between. CDR3: CASSPRRGEQYF. Here the CDR3 DNA reads TGTGCCAGCAGCCCGCGACGGGGCGAGCAGTACTTC.

The chain recombines TRBV6-2 or TRBV6-3 with TRBJ2-7; possibly TRBD2 for D (6 bases). Germline assignment: CDR1 MNHEY and CDR2 SVGEGT. V shed 6 bases and J shed 6 bases, with 18 bases lying between them. This CDR3 is built from 14 residues. The chain's CDR3 is CASSPGLLVGEQYF. DNA of the CDR3: TGTGCCAGCAGCCCGGGACTCCTTGTCGGCGAGCAGTACTTC.

This chain uses TRBV5-1 with TRBJ1-3; D is uncertain. V lost 0 bases and J lost 0, with 7 bases in between. This CDR3 contains 15 residues. Germline CDR1 reads SGHRS; CDR2 reads YFSETQ. CDR3 residues: CASSLARGSGNTIYF. Here the CDR3 DNA reads TGCGCCAGCAGCTTGGCCCGAGGCTCTGGAAACACCATATATTTT.

The chain links TRBV25-1 to TRBJ1-4; 8 bases line up with TRBD1. Germline V gives CDR1 MGHDK, CDR2 SYGVNS. Losses at the gene ends were 7 bases for V and 6 bases for J; bases not matched to a gene: 10. The CDR3 contains 15 residues. The CDR3 region is CASTRDRGHDEKLFF. As DNA, the CDR3 is TGTGCCAGCACTCGAGACAGGGGACACGATGAAAAACTGTTTTTT.

This clone was picked up one time. The rearrangement links TRBV5-4 to TRBJ2-1; a weak D match, TRBD2 (5 bases). Per germline, CDR1 SGHNT and CDR2 YYREEE (reference sequence). Trimming removed 2 bases from V and 7 bases from J, with 16 bases in between. The length of the CDR3 is 15 residues. CDR3 DNA sequence: TGTGCCAGCAGCTTCGTTTTCGCTAGCCCGAATGAGCAGTTCTTC. Amino acids: CASSFVFASPNEQFF.

This chain links TRBV7-9 with TRBJ1-4, with 9 bases identical to TRBD1. The CDR3 sequence is 17 residues long. Germline V gene data show CDR1 as SEHNR and CDR2 as FQNEAQ (reference sequence). With 5 bases clipped from V and 8 bases from J, the junction kept 15 bases outside the gene matches. The CDR3 spells CASSARRTGARTEKLFF. CDR3 bases: TGTGCCAGCAGCGCGCGGAGGACAGGGGCCCGGACCGAAAAACTGTTTTTT.

The rearrangement uses TRBV28 and TRBJ1-1, with 7 nucleotides matching TRBD1. CDR1 MDHEN and CDR2 SYDVKM come from the germline V gene. V lost 7 bases, J lost 6 bases, and 2 bases stayed unmatched. The CDR3 extends over 11 amino acids. CDR3 sequence: CASNTGAEAFF. In DNA, the CDR3 is TGTGCCAGCAACACAGGGGCTGAAGCTTTCTTT.

The V gene is TRBV9, the J gene TRBJ1-1; no reliable D call. The germline V gene encodes CDR1 SGDLS and CDR2 YYNGEE. The V end lost 4 bases, the J end lost 1 base, and 17 bases lay between the germline ends. CDR3 length: 16 amino acids. The CDR3 bases are TGTGCCAGCAGCCCATCCTTGAAAGACTCGAACACTGAAGCTTTCTTT. Translating gives CASSPSLKDSNTEAFF.

This rearrangement joins TRBV20-1 to TRBJ2-5; 9 bases align to TRBD2. The J segment lost 5 bases and the V segment lost 3 bases, leaving 10 bases of the junction unmatched. The CDR3 runs to 15 residues. Germline lookup yields CDR1 DFQATT and CDR2 SNEGSKA (reference sequence). This CDR3 is CSASPGAGGYETQYF. The CDR3 DNA reads as TGCAGTGCTAGTCCCGGGGCGGGAGGGTACGAGACCCAGTACTTC.

This clone has only one observation. This chain connects TRBV5-1 to TRBJ1-2; D unresolved. Per germline, CDR1 SGHRS and CDR2 YFSETQ. This CDR3 has 19 residues. V shed 0 bases and J shed 3 bases, with 24 bases lying between them. CDR3 region: CASSLDTRATAAQYYGYTF. In nucleotides, the CDR3 is TGCGCCAGCAGCTTGGACACGAGGGCGACGGCGGCCCAGTACTATGGCTACACCTTC.

The chain recombines TRBV19 with TRBJ1-3; D gene unclear. The CDR3 runs 15 residues. V lost 0 bases, J lost 4 bases, and 10 bases lay in between. CDR1 and CDR2 (germline): LNHDA, SQIVND (reference sequence). DNA of the CDR3: TGTGCCAGTAGTATAGATCCGGGAGGAGGAAACACCATATATTTT. This translates into CASSIDPGGGNTIYF.